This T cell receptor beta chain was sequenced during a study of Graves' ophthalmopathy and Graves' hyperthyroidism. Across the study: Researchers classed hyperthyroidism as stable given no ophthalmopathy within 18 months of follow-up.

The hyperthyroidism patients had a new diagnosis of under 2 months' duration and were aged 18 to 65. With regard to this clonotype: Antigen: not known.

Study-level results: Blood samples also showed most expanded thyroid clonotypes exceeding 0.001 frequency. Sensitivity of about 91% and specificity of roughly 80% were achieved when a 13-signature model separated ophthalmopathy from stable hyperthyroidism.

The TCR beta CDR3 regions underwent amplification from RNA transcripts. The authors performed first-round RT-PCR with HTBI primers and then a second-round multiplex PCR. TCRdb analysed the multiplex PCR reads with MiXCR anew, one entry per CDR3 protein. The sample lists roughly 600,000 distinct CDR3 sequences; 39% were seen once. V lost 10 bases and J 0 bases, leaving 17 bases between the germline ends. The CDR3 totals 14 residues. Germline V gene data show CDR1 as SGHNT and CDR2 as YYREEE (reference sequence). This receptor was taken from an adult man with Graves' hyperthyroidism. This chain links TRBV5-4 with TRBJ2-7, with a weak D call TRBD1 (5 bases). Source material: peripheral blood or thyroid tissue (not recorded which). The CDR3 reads CAWTPTASSYEQYF. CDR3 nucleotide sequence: TGTGCCTGGACACCGACAGCAAGCTCCTACGAGCAGTACTTC.